The clone carrying this TCR beta chain was seen a handful of times. TCRdb recomputed calls from the 5' RACE reads with MiXCR, one row per CDR3 protein. The sample yields 70,000 or so distinct CDR3 sequences, roughly 4.8% seen once. The data were taken from a study of early T cells in non-severe SARS-CoV-2 infection. The V gene's germline CDR1 is DFQATT and CDR2 SNEGSKA (reference sequence). V dropped 4 bases and J dropped 10 bases, with 17 bases sitting between them. The CDR3 is 14 residues long. This clonotype originated in an adult who was a healthcare worker with PCR-confirmed SARS-CoV-2 infection or an uninfected control (not recorded which). The donor label of this sample is uncertain. This chain links TRBV20-1 with TRBJ1-6, with unresolved D. The source was whole blood, collected at baseline. The CDR3 here is CSAMDIGIASPLHF. The CDR3 DNA follows: TGCAGTGCTATGGATATTGGGATTGCGTCACCCCTCCACTTT.